The 5 T cell receptor beta chains reported below all come from one sample, sequenced in a study of Ad26.COV2.S vaccination and SARS-CoV-2 variants. The method was immunoSEQ multiplex PCR; TCRdb's version includes in-frame clones alone and lacks a portion of them. The data contain roughly 380,000 clones, 88% of them singletons. Regarding treatment: around 19 received Ad26.COV2.S at low or high dose, single or two shots; roughly 5 received placebo; per-sample allocation not given. Following the first vaccine or placebo injection, samples were taken on day 63. The material was peripheral blood, obtained in a trial of Ad26.COV2.S vaccine versus placebo. The receptors were sampled from a person between 18 and 65 years old who received the Ad26.COV2.S COVID-19 vaccine or a placebo.

The chain joins TRBV7-3 to TRBJ2-5; a possible D gene is TRBD2 (6 bases). CDR3 length: 15 amino acids. V lost 4 bases to trimming and J lost 2 bases, with 14 bases between them. Germline CDR1 and CDR2: SGHTA and FQGTGA. CDR3 sequence (DNA): TGTGCCAGCAGCTCCACGGGACTGATACAAGAGACCCAGTACTTC. This encodes CASSSTGLIQETQYF.

The chain joins TRBV9 to TRBJ1-2; 7 bases agree with TRBD1. With 4 bases clipped from V and 5 bases from J, the junction kept 2 bases outside the gene matches. The CDR3 length is 12 residues. CDR1 is SGDLS and CDR2 is YYNGEE in the germline V gene. The CDR3 region has the DNA TGTGCCAGCAGCATGACAGGGTATGGCTACACCTTC. It specifies CASSMTGYGYTF.

The chain couples TRBV2 to TRBJ2-7, with 12 bases aligning to TRBD2. V was clipped by 5 bases and J by 4 bases; unmatched bases: 9. From germline, CDR1 is SNHLY and CDR2 FYNNEI. The CDR3 runs 16 residues. CDR3 in amino acids: CASSSSLTSGGYEQYF. The CDR3 nucleotides are TGTGCCAGCAGTTCCTCTTTGACTAGCGGGGGTTACGAGCAGTACTTC.

The chain joins TRBV6-5 to TRBJ2-7; D gene unclear. Trimming removed 5 bases from V and 0 bases from J, with 8 bases in between. This CDR3 has 13 residues. The germline V gene encodes CDR1 MNHEY and CDR2 SVGAGI. The CDR3 here is CASSLRTSYEQYF. The CDR3 bases are TGTGCCAGCAGTCTCAGGACCTCCTACGAGCAGTACTTC.

V usage is TRBV7-2 and J usage is TRBJ2-7, with 12 bases aligning to TRBD1. The V gene end was trimmed by 5 bases and the J gene end by 7 bases; junction bases not matched to a gene: 6. CDR3 length: 14 amino acids. The V gene's germline CDR1 is SGHTA and CDR2 FQGNSA. The CDR3 DNA sequence: TGTGCCAGCAGCCTAAGGGACAGGGGGCGGGAGCAGTACTTC. Its translation: CASSLRDRGREQYF.